One and the same sample provided the 32 T cell receptor beta chains below, sequenced in a study of CD8 T cells in Susac syndrome. Random hexamers were used to reverse transcribe roughly 0.5 to 1 ug of RNA. Each CDR3 protein gets one entry after TCRdb re-called the immunoSEQ multiplex PCR reads with MiXCR. This sample yields about 250,000 distinct CDR3 sequences, of which 80% to 95% are seen a single time; 0.07% to 0.09% belongs to the top ten. The sequenced material came from CD4+ T cells from PBMCs. The receptors come from a human donor with multiple sclerosis.

The J gene is TRBJ1-2, the V gene TRBV12-5, with 7 bases that match TRBD1. The CDR3 covers 16 residues. Germline V gene sequence: CDR1 LGHNT, CDR2 FRNRAP. V shed 5 bases, J shed 7 bases, and the junction held 16 bases outside the gene matches. The CDR3 DNA follows: TGTGCTAGTGGTCCCGGTGGGGGCCGGGACAGAGCTGGCTACACCTTC. Protein: CASGPGGGRDRAGYTF. The complete variable domain, with remaining parts taken from reference TRBV12-5 and TRBJ1-2, reads DARVTQTPRHKVTEMGQEVTMRCQPILGHNTVFWYRQTMMQGLELLAYFRNRAPLDDSGMPKDRFSAEMPDATLATLKIQPSEPRDSAVYFCASGPGGGRDRAGYTFGSGTRLTVV.

The sample holds one count of this clonotype. The V gene is TRBV28, the J gene TRBJ1-6; D possibly corresponds to TRBD1 (6 bases). The V end was cut by 8 bases, the J end by 9 bases, with 14 bases between. Germline V CDR1 and CDR2: MDHEN, SYDVKM. The CDR3 has 13 residues. CDR3 protein: CASVTGRSSPLHF. The CDR3 coding sequence is TGTGCCAGCGTCACAGGGAGGAGTTCACCCCTCCACTTT. Supplemented by reference TRBV28 and TRBJ1-6, the full variable domain reads DVKVTQSSRYLVKRTGEKVFLECVQDMDHENMFWYRQDPGLGLRLIYFSYDVKMKEKGDIPEGYSVSREKKERFSLILESASTNQTSMYLCASVTGRSSPLHFGNGTRLTVT.

The V call is TRBV2, the J call TRBJ1-2; D gene ambiguous. This CDR3 spans 14 amino acids. V was clipped by 7 bases and J by 1 base, with 13 bases between them. Germline V gives CDR1 SNHLY, CDR2 FYNNEI. The CDR3 loop reads CASTDRGDNYGYTF. DNA of the CDR3: TGTGCCAGCACCGACCGTGGGGATAACTATGGCTACACCTTC.

The table lists this clonotype with a count of one. The gene calls are TRBV23-1 and TRBJ1-1; D perhaps matches TRBD1 (6 bases). TRBV23-1 is identified as an open reading frame with a role that is uncertain. Trimming stripped 3 bases from V and 8 bases from J, with 10 bases between. The CDR3 covers 12 residues. The CDR3 DNA reads TGCGCCAGCAGTCACCTTCAGGGGGAAGCTTTCTTT. Encoded protein: CASSHLQGEAFF.

This chain uses TRBV11-2 with TRBJ2-6, with D possibly matching TRBD1 (5 bases). This CDR3 is 16 amino acids long. Germline V gene lookup returns CDR1 SGHAT and CDR2 FQNNGV. The V end was cut by 3 bases, the J end by 0 bases, with 9 bases between. CDR3 DNA sequence: TGTGCCAGCAGCTTGGACGACAGCTCTGGGGCCAACGTCCTGACTTTC. Its protein is CASSLDDSSGANVLTF.

The rearrangement uses TRBV13 and TRBJ2-1; D tentatively reads TRBD1 or TRBD2 (6 bases each). Per germline, CDR1 PRHDT and CDR2 FYEKMQ (reference sequence). The CDR3 loop spans 15 amino acids. The V gene lost 5 bases and the J gene lost 8 bases, with 19 bases spanning the gap. DNA for the CDR3: TGTGCCAGCAGCCCCCGGGGGCTTCCAGGGGATGAGCAGTTCTTC. Residues: CASSPRGLPGDEQFF.

The rearrangement uses TRBV5-1 and TRBJ2-5, with TRBD1 as a possible D gene (6 bases). Germline V gene sequence: CDR1 SGHRS, CDR2 YFSETQ. The CDR3 is 17 residues long. The germline V and J ends were trimmed by 3 bases and 1 base, with 19 bases remaining between them. The CDR3 DNA is TGCGCCAGCAGCTCGCGCTCTCCAGACAGGATCCAAGAGACCCAGTACTTC. This encodes CASSSRSPDRIQETQYF.

The chain links TRBV5-1 to TRBJ2-7; 9 positions match TRBD1. The junction had 10 bases not matched to a gene; V was cut back by 4 bases and J by 5 bases. Per the germline V gene, CDR1 is SGHRS and CDR2 is YFSETQ. The CDR3 spans 15 residues. The CDR3, as DNA: TGCGCCAGCAGCCTAGGACAGGGGAACTCACACGAGCAGTACGTC. Translating gives CASSLGQGNSHEQYV.

V gene TRBV30 combines with J gene TRBJ2-7; D tentatively fits TRBD1 or TRBD2 (5 bases each). V lost 1 base, J lost 1 base, and 14 bases lay in between. Per the germline V gene, CDR1 is GTSNPN and CDR2 is SVGIG (reference sequence). This CDR3 is built from 15 residues. The CDR3 loop reads CAWSAFWGSSYEQYV. CDR3 nucleotide sequence: TGTGCCTGGAGTGCCTTTTGGGGGAGTTCCTACGAGCAGTACGTC.

The V gene is TRBV19, the J gene TRBJ1-2, with 10 bases matching TRBD1. The CDR3 totals 15 residues. Germline V gene lookup returns CDR1 LNHDA and CDR2 SQIVND (reference sequence). J gave up 4 bases and V 5 bases, and 7 bases lay outside the gene matches. CDR3 residues: CASSLSWTGGYGYTF. CDR3 coding DNA: TGTGCCAGTAGTCTTTCCTGGACAGGGGGCTATGGCTACACCTTC.

V usage is TRBV5-4 and J usage is TRBJ2-2, with a tentative D call TRBD1 (5 bases). V was clipped by 0 bases and J by 0 bases, with 9 bases between them. CDR1 SGHNT and CDR2 YYREEE come from the germline V gene (reference sequence). The CDR3 runs to 16 residues. For the CDR3, the DNA is TGTGCCAGCAGCTTGGTGACAGCATCGAACACCGGGGAGCTGTTTTTT. This gives the protein CASSLVTASNTGELFF.

The rearrangement joins TRBV12-3 or TRBV12-4 to TRBJ2-1; 11 nucleotides agree with TRBD2. V lost 5 bases to trimming and J lost 5 bases; unmatched junction nucleotides: 8. The CDR3 covers 16 residues. CDR3 bases: TGTGCCAGCAGTGGTATAGCGGGAGGGGCGAACAATGAGCAGTTCTTC. As protein: CASSGIAGGANNEQFF.

V and J are TRBV7-2 and TRBJ1-2; TRBD1 might be the D (5 bases). The CDR3 consists of 16 residues. The V end lost 2 bases, the J end lost 4 bases, and 17 bases lay between the germline ends. The V gene's germline CDR1 is SGHTA and CDR2 FQGNSA. CDR3 in DNA: TGTGCCAGCAGCTTAAACCCCGCGGGACCGGTCTATGGCTACACCTTC. Protein: CASSLNPAGPVYGYTF.

The chain links TRBV11-2 to TRBJ2-3; no firm D call. V lost 5 bases and J lost 3, with 18 bases in between. CDR3 length: 16 amino acids. Germline assignment: CDR1 SGHAT and CDR2 FQNNGV. In DNA, the CDR3 is TGTGCCAGCAGCCCCCTATCCAGCGCCCGAACAGATACGCAGTATTTT. As protein: CASSPLSSARTDTQYF.

The V and J genes are TRBV10-2 and TRBJ1-5; no clear D. CDR1 and CDR2 (germline): WSHSY, SAAADI. The CDR3 is 12 residues long. Between the trimmed V and J ends, which lost 6 bases and 5 bases, there was a span of 8 bases. CDR3 sequence reads: CASRDRDQPQHF. The CDR3 DNA is TGCGCCAGCAGAGATCGGGATCAGCCCCAGCATTTT.

This chain links TRBV29-1 with TRBJ1-2; TRBD1 is a possible D gene (5 bases). Germline lookup yields CDR1 SQVTM and CDR2 ANQGSEA. CDR3 length equals 11 residues. V was clipped by 7 bases and J by 7 bases, with 13 bases between them. CDR3 loop: CSAQGSGGYTF. CDR3 DNA: TGCAGCGCTCAGGGTTCAGGTGGCTACACCTTC. The full variable domain, rest sourced from reference TRBV29-1 and TRBJ1-2, is SAVISQKPSRDICQRGTSLTIQCQVDSQVTMMFWYRQQPGQSLTLIATANQGSEATYESGFVIDKFPISRPNLTFSTLTVSNMSPEDSSIYLCSAQGSGGYTFGSGTRLTVV.

This rearrangement joins TRBV6-5 to TRBJ1-4; TRBD1 matches at 8 bases. Germline values: CDR1 MNHEY, CDR2 SVGAGI. This CDR3 has 14 amino acids. Trimming cost V 6 bases and J 5 bases; bases outside gene matches: 5. This CDR3 reads CASSRDRLNEKLFF. DNA for the CDR3: TGTGCCAGCAGCCGGGACAGGCTAAATGAAAAACTGTTTTTT.

J is TRBJ2-5 and V is TRBV5-1, with D possibly matching TRBD1 (6 bases). The CDR3 loop spans 14 amino acids. V was trimmed by 4 bases and J by 5 bases, leaving 15 bases between them. Germline V gives CDR1 SGHRS, CDR2 YFSETQ. The CDR3 nucleotides are TGCGCCAGCAGCAAGGGACACCTTGGGGAGACCCAGTACTTC. Translation: CASSKGHLGETQYF.

V and J are TRBV28 and TRBJ2-7; D is ambiguous. In germline, CDR1 is MDHEN, CDR2 SYDVKM. This CDR3 is 11 amino acids long. Between the trimmed V and J ends, which lost 4 bases and 2 bases, there was a span of 3 bases. This chain's CDR3 is CASSWAYEQYF. In DNA form, the CDR3 reads TGTGCCAGCAGTTGGGCCTACGAGCAGTACTTC.

The CDR3, as DNA: TGCAGTGCGGATGGGACTAGCGGACAAGAGACCCAGTACTTC. Amino acids: CSADGTSGQETQYF. The rearrangement links TRBV20-1 to TRBJ2-5; 11 bases are a match to TRBD2. The CDR3 is 14 residues long. Germline V gene lookup returns CDR1 DFQATT and CDR2 SNEGSKA (reference sequence). V shed 6 bases and J 2 bases; nucleotides not matched to a gene: 5.

This CDR3 is CAISVGTGDNSPLHF. CDR3 coding DNA: TGTGCCATCAGTGTCGGGACAGGGGATAATTCACCCCTCCACTTT. V is TRBV10-3 and J is TRBJ1-6, with 10 bases lining up with TRBD1. The germline CDR1 and CDR2 sequences are ENHRY and SYGVKD. The CDR3 loop spans 15 amino acids. V was clipped by 4 bases and J by 5 bases; unmatched bases: 2.

The V call is TRBV10-3, the J call TRBJ1-1; D may be TRBD1 (5 bases). The CDR3 consists of 14 residues. Germline CDR1 and CDR2: ENHRY and SYGVKD. V was trimmed by 7 bases and J by 4 bases, leaving 16 bases between them. The CDR3 loop reads CAIMEEGLGTEAFF. CDR3 sequence (DNA): TGTGCCATCATGGAGGAGGGGCTGGGCACTGAAGCTTTCTTT.

The rearrangement uses TRBV30 and TRBJ1-4; D possibly corresponds to TRBD1 (5 bases). The V gene lost 2 bases and the J gene lost 8 bases, with 21 bases spanning the gap. CDR3 size: 16 residues. Germline V lookup: CDR1 GTSNPN, CDR2 SVGIG (reference sequence). This CDR3 reads CAWSLPRTPSSEKLFF. The CDR3 region has the DNA TGTGCCTGGAGTTTACCTCGGACACCGAGCTCGGAAAAACTGTTTTTT.

The genes are TRBV5-5 and TRBJ2-3; 8 bases are shared with TRBD1. J lost 8 bases, V lost 4 bases, and 12 bases had no gene match. The germline gives CDR1 SGHKS, CDR2 YYEKEE (reference sequence). The CDR3 runs to 15 residues. The CDR3, as DNA: TGTGCCAGCAGCCTGGGACAGGACCTACCTGGTACGCAGTATTTT. This translates into CASSLGQDLPGTQYF.

As to this clonotype: Sequence at one end of the junction differs from germline and may be a read error. This chain links TRBV12-5 with TRBJ2-2; tentative D call: TRBD1 (5 bases). This CDR3 has 13 residues. CDR1 and CDR2 from the germline V gene are LGHNT and FRNRAP. CDR3 DNA sequence: TGTGCTAGTGCTTTGGGCAGGGCCGGGGAGCTGTTTTTT. Protein: CASALGRAGELFF.

This rearrangement joins TRBV28 to TRBJ1-1; D is unclear. Deletions cut 5 bases from V and 0 bases from J, with 16 bases between. The CDR3 has 16 amino acids. CDR1 MDHEN and CDR2 SYDVKM come from the germline V gene. CDR3 coding DNA: TGTGCCAGCAGTCCCCTATCTTGGACTATGAACACTGAAGCTTTCTTT. The encoded protein is CASSPLSWTMNTEAFF.

V is TRBV6-4 and J is TRBJ2-1, with 8 bases matching TRBD1. CDR1 is MRHNA, CDR2 SNTAGT, per germline. The CDR3 is 14 amino acids. J gave up 5 bases and V 5 bases, and 5 bases lay outside the gene matches. CDR3 in amino acids: CASSPGQANNEQFF. Here the CDR3 DNA reads TGTGCCAGCAGTCCGGGACAGGCTAACAATGAGCAGTTCTTC.

This clonotype was recorded only once. The chain combines TRBV23-1 with TRBJ1-1, with unresolved D. TRBV23-1 is sorted into the ORF group, with uncertain function. The V and J ends lost 0 bases and 1 base respectively, with 12 bases between them. CDR3 size: 16 residues. This CDR3 reads CASSQSETSKNTEAFF. In DNA, the CDR3 is TGCGCCAGCAGTCAATCGGAGACCTCAAAGAACACTGAAGCTTTCTTT.

This rearrangement joins TRBV7-2 to TRBJ2-5; 13 bases agree with TRBD2. The germline V gene encodes CDR1 SGHTA and CDR2 FQGNSA. Trimming took 4 bases from V and 6 from J; bases not matched to a gene: 8. The CDR3 spans 16 residues. CDR3 coding DNA: TGTGCCAGCAGCTCCGAAAGGACTAGCGGGAGAAAGACCCAGTACTTC. It encodes CASSSERTSGRKTQYF. Supplemented by reference TRBV7-2 and TRBJ2-5, the full variable domain reads GAGVSQSPSNKVTEKGKDVELRCDPISGHTALYWYRQSLGQGLEFLIYFQGNSAPDKSGLPSDRFSAERTGGSVSTLTIQRTQQEDSAVYLCASSSERTSGRKTQYFGPGTRLLVL.

This clonotype is a singleton in its sample. The chain recombines TRBV30 with TRBJ1-5, with D perhaps TRBD1 (5 bases). The CDR3 totals 16 residues. V was cut by 4 bases and J by 4 bases, with 20 bases left in between. From germline, CDR1 is GTSNPN and CDR2 SVGIG (reference sequence). The CDR3 DNA sequence: TGTGCCTGGAATCCGGGGCCGTTCGAGGGTAATCAGCCCCAGCATTTT. Translation gives CAWNPGPFEGNQPQHF.

The chain employs TRBV2 and TRBJ1-4, with 10 bases identical to TRBD1. Trimming took 5 bases from V and 5 from J; bases not matched to a gene: 5. Germline V gene lookup returns CDR1 SNHLY and CDR2 FYNNEI. There are 15 residues in the CDR3. Here the CDR3 reads CASSSDRGRNEKLFF. The CDR3 bases are TGTGCCAGCAGTTCTGACAGGGGGCGAAATGAAAAACTGTTTTTT.

The J gene is TRBJ2-2, the V gene TRBV6-1; D call uncertain. CDR1 is MNHNS, CDR2 SASEGT, per germline. V was cut by 6 bases and J by 7 bases, with 21 bases left in between. The CDR3 is 16 residues long. The CDR3 DNA sequence: TGTGCCAGCAGACCTCATGGCCTCCCACGTCACGGGGAGCTGTTTTTT. It encodes CASRPHGLPRHGELFF.